A single TCR beta chain is shown here with its context. Its antigen remains unidentified. Base-call qualities are not available, and no considerably larger clone is one nucleotide away. Whole blood was collected in K2EDTA tubes by collaborating institutions according to the institutions' own protocols. For TCRbeta analysis, collaborators shipped samples as frozen whole blood, isolated PBMCs, or DNA extracted from either of those sample types. This entry belongs to a study of blood T cell repertoires in COVID-19 (TCRdb year 2020). A note on the overall study: The collaborator samples originated in the United States, Italy and Spain and spanned the acute and convalescent phases of COVID-19. Where available, HLA class I and class II types were taken from metadata supplied by the sample provider and were not determined by assay-based typing. The sample metadata nearly always contained a de-identified subject ID, COVID-19 status, age in years and sex. Samples were obtained from the ongoing ImmuneRACE study (first 160 participants) and from 950 to 1,500 subjects provided by 6 global collaborators. A freely available public database, intended as a resource for researchers studying the immune response to SARS-CoV-2, is where the repertoires were released. Subjects who had been exposed to COVID-19, were actively infected with it, or had recovered from it provided the deeply sampled blood TCRbeta repertoires that made up the dataset. The material from the prospective study consisted of cDNA or gDNA derived from T cells, B-cell-depleted T cells, or PBMCs.

V and J are truncated by 6 bases and 5 bases respectively, leaving an intervening sequence of 20 bases. From its cysteine to its phenylalanine, the CDR3 spans 15 amino acids. The only DNA kept is the CDR3, 45 bases in frame from the first base. The germline V gene yields ENHRY for CDR1 and SYGVKD for CDR2. What the study reported, not specific to this receptor: The amount of clinical and demographic metadata varied by source and participant and was provided uncurated.

TCRbeta CDR3 regions were amplified from genomic DNA using the immunoSEQ Assay, a bias-controlled multiplex PCR. From the authors' description of their analysis: The number of nucleated cells in each sample was estimated by amplification of reference gene primers within the assay. Sequence reads were collapsed and filtered to measure the absolute abundance of every unique TCRbeta CDR3 rearrangement. For each sample, productive Simpson clonality was calculated as the square root of Simpson's diversity index over productive rearrangements. The table comes from immuneACCESS by way of TCRdb, which keeps in-frame sequences with V and J called. Part of the clones is missing from these tables; in studies checked, under half for an unresolved V gene and the rest for unknown reasons. V and J calls and clone size are copied from that table; D and trimming were computed from the DNA. This sample comprises approximately 150,000 clones, about 74% of them detected only once. Of the sample, 15% to 20% is held by the ten largest clones.

The specimen was peripheral blood. This receptor was obtained from a man between 45 and 60 years old with acute or convalescent COVID-19. The V and J segments used are TRBV10-3 and TRBJ2-7; TRBD2 is a weak D gene call, 6 bases matching. CDR3 sequence: CAISPGVVQDHEQYF. The DNA is TGTGCCATCAGCCCGGGGGTCGTACAGGACCACGAGCAGTACTTC.